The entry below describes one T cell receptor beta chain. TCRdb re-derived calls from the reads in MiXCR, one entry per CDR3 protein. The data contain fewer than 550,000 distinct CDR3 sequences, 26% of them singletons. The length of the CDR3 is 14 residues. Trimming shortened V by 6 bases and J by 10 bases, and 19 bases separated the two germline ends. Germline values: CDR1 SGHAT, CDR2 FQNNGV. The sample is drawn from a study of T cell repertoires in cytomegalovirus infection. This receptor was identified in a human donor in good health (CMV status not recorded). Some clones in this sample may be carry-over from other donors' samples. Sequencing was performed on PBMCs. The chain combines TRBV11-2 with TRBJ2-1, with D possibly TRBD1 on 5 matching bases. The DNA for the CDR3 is TGTGCCAGCAGGACCCAGAGCCCAGCAGGGGAGCAGTTCTTC. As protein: CASRTQSPAGEQFF.